Sequencing of this T cell receptor (beta chain) was carried out in a study of low-dose radiotherapy and immunotherapy resistance in tumors. This clonotype was seen ten or more times. Both TCRalpha and TCRbeta chains were reverse transcribed with V-gene-specific primers. TCR amplification involved around 22 PCR cycles with a constant-region primer and V-primer adapter. TCRdb itself ran the reads through MiXCR, one entry per CDR3 protein. The data contain more than 50,000 distinct CDR3 sequences, about a quarter of them seen just once; the ten biggest clones take up 6.5% to 8%. The CDR3 runs 14 residues. The V gene's germline CDR1 is PRHDT and CDR2 FYEKMQ (reference sequence). Trimming took off 3 bases at V and 10 bases at J, with 13 bases between the two ends. Documented time point: before trial treatment.

This clonotype originated in a male donor with rectosigmoid adenocarcinoma. This chain links TRBV13 with TRBJ1-6; no reliable D call. The source was PBMCs, collected before treatment. The CDR3 nucleotides are TGTGCCAGCAGCTTCCGGGAAGGGCGATCACCCCTCCACTTT. Translated: CASSFREGRSPLHF.